The 25 T cell receptor beta chains reported below all come from one sample, sequenced in a study of cytomegalovirus exposure and HLA in healthy donors. The PCR made use of 60 Vbeta and 13 Jbeta primers. TCRdb's table, derived via immunoSEQ multiplex PCR, lists solely in-frame clones and lacks some. The data contain 110,000 or so clones, 74% of them singletons. Sequenced material: PBMCs. All receptors derive from a human donor in good health.

The chain couples TRBV7-6 to TRBJ2-7, with a weak D call TRBD2 (5 bases). V lost 5 bases, J lost 3 bases, and 8 bases lay in between. Germline CDR1 and CDR2: SGHVS and FNYEAQ. This CDR3 is built from 12 residues. The CDR3 nucleotides are TGTGCCAGCAGCGAGGGCCACTACGAGCAGTACTTC. Its translation is CASSEGHYEQYF.

The rearrangement links TRBV6-6 to TRBJ2-6; unclear D gene. In germline, CDR1 is MNHNY, CDR2 SVGAGI (reference sequence). This CDR3 has 12 amino acids. V lost 11 bases, J lost 0 bases, and 5 bases lay in between. This CDR3 is CAASSGANVLTF. In nucleotides, the CDR3 is TGTGCCGCTAGCTCTGGGGCCAACGTCCTGACTTTC.

The V call is TRBV28, the J call TRBJ1-5, with a tentative D call TRBD1 (6 bases). Trimming removed 6 bases from V and 9 bases from J, with 15 bases in between. Germline V lookup: CDR1 MDHEN, CDR2 SYDVKM. The CDR3 totals 13 residues. The CDR3: CASSPDSARPQHF. The DNA for the CDR3 is TGTGCCAGCAGCCCGGACAGCGCGCGGCCCCAGCATTTT.

V gene TRBV5-1 combines with J gene TRBJ2-7, with 7 bases that match TRBD1. Germline-derived CDR1 and CDR2 are SGHRS and YFSETQ. V shed 2 bases and J 6 bases; nucleotides not matched to a gene: 8. This CDR3 spans 14 amino acids. This CDR3 reads CASSLVGGEGEQYF. For the CDR3, the DNA is TGCGCCAGCAGCTTAGTAGGGGGCGAAGGCGAGCAGTACTTC.

The J gene is TRBJ1-6, the V gene TRBV10-3; D not resolved. Trimming removed 2 bases at V and 13 bases at J, with 12 bases between. The CDR3 runs to 13 residues. CDR1 and CDR2 (germline): ENHRY, SYGVKD. The CDR3 DNA is TGTGCCATCAGTGAGACGGACCCGGGGCCCCTCCACTTT. This sequence encodes CAISETDPGPLHF.

The chain combines TRBV6-6 with TRBJ2-1; 9 bases agree with TRBD2. This CDR3 has 16 residues. The ends lost 5 bases at V and 0 bases at J; junction bases unmatched: 5. Germline assignment: CDR1 MNHNY and CDR2 SVGAGI (reference sequence). The CDR3: CASSPGLASSYNEQFF. Here the CDR3 DNA reads TGTGCCAGCAGTCCAGGACTAGCGTCCTCCTACAATGAGCAGTTCTTC.

V usage is TRBV18 and J usage is TRBJ2-7; D unclear. The length of the CDR3 is 14 residues. The ends were cut back, 8 bases at V and 0 bases at J, with 14 bases in the middle. From germline, CDR1 is KGHSH and CDR2 LQKENI. CDR3 DNA: TGTGCCAGCCGTGATCCGTCAGACTCCTACGAGCAGTACTTC. It encodes CASRDPSDSYEQYF.

Here the CDR3 DNA reads TGTGCCAGCAGCTTAACATCCTGGACAGACACAGATACGCAGTATTTT. It encodes CASSLTSWTDTDTQYF. This chain joins TRBV7-2 and TRBJ2-3; maybe TRBD1 (6 bases). Germline V gives CDR1 SGHTA, CDR2 FQGNSA. The CDR3 has 16 amino acids. Trimming shortened V by 2 bases and J by 2 bases, and 14 bases separated the two germline ends.

The chain has TRBV7-2 and TRBJ1-1, with 7 bases matching TRBD1. Germline CDR1 is SGHTA and CDR2 is FQGNSA. J lost 3 bases, V lost 6 bases, and 7 bases had no gene match. The CDR3 contains 14 residues. This chain's CDR3 is CASRRDSSDTEAFF. In DNA, the CDR3 is TGTGCCAGCAGGAGGGACAGTTCGGACACTGAAGCTTTCTTT.

This clone was counted a single time. The chain carries TRBV5-1 and TRBJ1-3; 8 bases match TRBD1. This CDR3 has 15 residues. CDR1 and CDR2 (germline): SGHRS, YFSETQ. V lost 3 bases, J lost 2 bases, and 4 bases stayed unmatched. The CDR3 DNA sequence: TGCGCCAGCAGCTCGCGACAGGGGCCTGGAAACACCATATATTTT. It specifies CASSSRQGPGNTIYF.

This chain connects TRBV5-1 to TRBJ2-6; TRBD1 agrees at 9 bases. The CDR3 extends over 19 amino acids. The V and J ends lost 0 bases and 2 bases, in that order; junction bases with no gene match: 9. Germline V gives CDR1 SGHRS, CDR2 YFSETQ. The chain's CDR3 is CASSLAWGQGLTGANVLTF. CDR3 nucleotide sequence: TGCGCCAGCAGCTTGGCCTGGGGACAGGGACTCACTGGGGCCAACGTCCTGACTTTC. Full variable domain (rest looked up from reference TRBV5-1 and TRBJ2-6): KAGVTQTPRYLIKTRGQQVTLSCSPISGHRSVSWYQQTPGQGLQFLFEYFSETQRNKGNFPGRFSGRQFSNSRSEMNVSTLELGDSALYLCASSLAWGQGLTGANVLTFGAGSRLTVL.

Comments on this clone: A read error may produce the germline difference seen at one junction end. The V gene is TRBV7-9, the J gene TRBJ2-5, with TRBD2 identical over 9 bases. The CDR3 totals 18 residues. Germline V gene data show CDR1 as SEHNR and CDR2 as FQNEAQ (reference sequence). The CDR3, as DNA: TGTTCCAGCAGCTTAACTAAGTCTAGCGGGGAGAGTTGGGAGACCCAGTACTTC. Translated: CSSSLTKSSGESWETQYF.

This chain links TRBV4-2 with TRBJ2-7, with a possible D match to TRBD1 (6 bases). The CDR3 spans 16 residues. Germline CDR1 reads LGHNA; CDR2 reads YNFKEQ. Trimming removed 2 bases from V and 0 bases from J, with 14 bases in between. CDR3 DNA sequence: TGTGCCAGCAGCCAACGGATAGGACAGAGCTCCTACGAGCAGTACTTC. Encoded protein: CASSQRIGQSSYEQYF.

CDR3 in amino acids: CASSQDIASTYNEQFF. The CDR3 bases are TGCGCCAGCAGCCAAGATATCGCTAGTACCTACAATGAGCAGTTCTTC. The rearrangement links TRBV4-1 to TRBJ2-1; D call uncertain. This CDR3 comprises 16 residues. In germline, CDR1 is MGHRA, CDR2 YSYEKL. V lost 0 bases, J lost 2 bases, and 11 bases lay in between.

The chain employs TRBV4-3 and TRBJ1-2, with unresolved D. In germline, CDR1 is LGHNA, CDR2 YSLEER. The germline V and J ends were trimmed by 3 bases and 6 bases, with 14 bases remaining between them. This CDR3 has 14 amino acids. In DNA, the CDR3 is TGCGCCAGCAGCCAGAGAGGCGCGACTGATGGCTACACCTTC. Protein: CASSQRGATDGYTF.

This chain joins TRBV27 and TRBJ1-2; weak D call: TRBD1 (5 bases). V was shortened by 2 bases and J by 4 bases, with 11 bases between the two germline ends. CDR1 is MNHEY, CDR2 SMNVEV, per germline (reference sequence). The CDR3 has 14 residues. CDR3: CASSLDSNRYGYTF. CDR3 DNA sequence: TGTGCCAGCAGTTTAGACAGTAATCGCTATGGCTACACCTTC.

The chain recombines TRBV9 with TRBJ1-5; 7 nucleotides align to TRBD1. In germline, CDR1 is SGDLS, CDR2 YYNGEE. J was trimmed by 7 bases and V by 2 bases; bases with no gene match: 6. The CDR3 is 14 amino acids. CDR3 nucleotides: TGTGCCAGCAGCGTCCTCCAGGGGGTCCAGCCCCAGCATTTT. It is translated as CASSVLQGVQPQHF.

The rearrangement links TRBV10-3 to TRBJ2-7; a weak D match, TRBD2 (6 bases). The CDR3 totals 17 residues. Germline loops: CDR1 ENHRY, CDR2 SYGVKD. V was clipped by 3 bases and J by 0 bases, with 18 bases between them. The CDR3 spells CAISDVNALGGSYEQYF. The DNA for the CDR3 is TGTGCCATCAGTGACGTTAACGCATTGGGGGGCTCCTACGAGCAGTACTTC.

The chain combines TRBV4-1 with TRBJ2-2, with D possibly being TRBD1 (6 bases). The CDR3 is 18 residues long. Per germline, CDR1 MGHRA and CDR2 YSYEKL. Trimming stripped 4 bases from V and 0 bases from J, with 18 bases between. The CDR3 here is CASSRNPGQGPNTGELFF. The CDR3 nucleotides are TGCGCCAGCAGCCGTAACCCGGGGCAGGGGCCGAACACCGGGGAGCTGTTTTTT.

V usage is TRBV5-4 and J usage is TRBJ2-5; 7 bases fit TRBD2. J lost 5 bases, V lost 2 bases, and 6 bases had no gene match. This CDR3 comprises 14 residues. Germline CDR1 is SGHNT and CDR2 is YYREEE (reference sequence). CDR3 loop: CASSLAGMTETQYF. The CDR3 nucleotides are TGTGCCAGCAGCTTAGCGGGGATGACGGAGACCCAGTACTTC.

With respect to this clone: Other DNA sequences from this sample encode an identical CDR3 as well. V usage is TRBV20-1 and J usage is TRBJ1-5; D possibly corresponds to TRBD1 (5 bases). The V end lost 4 bases, the J end lost 5 bases, and 6 bases lay between the germline ends. This CDR3 is built from 11 residues. Germline V gene sequence: CDR1 DFQATT, CDR2 SNEGSKA (reference sequence). The CDR3 sequence is CSATRDQPQHF. The CDR3 nucleotides read TGCAGTGCTACCAGGGATCAGCCCCAGCATTTT.

The rearrangement links TRBV29-1 to TRBJ2-5, with TRBD2 as a possible D gene (6 bases). The V gene lost 5 bases and the J gene lost 5 bases, with 9 bases spanning the gap. This CDR3 comprises 11 residues. Germline loops: CDR1 SQVTM, CDR2 ANQGSEA. CDR3 residues: CSVTSTETQYF. The CDR3 nucleotides are TGCAGCGTTACTAGCACGGAGACCCAGTACTTC.

The J gene is TRBJ2-3, the V gene TRBV5-6, with TRBD2 matching 7 bases. The CDR3 is 17 residues long. The J segment lost 1 base and the V segment lost 4 bases, leaving 12 bases of the junction unmatched. Germline CDR1 and CDR2: SGHDT and YYEEEE. The CDR3 DNA is TGTGCCAGCAGCCCCATTCTGCGGGGGTCTGGCACAGATACGCAGTATTTT. This gives the protein CASSPILRGSGTDTQYF. The full variable domain, with the rest looked up from reference TRBV5-6 and TRBJ2-3, is DAGVTQSPTHLIKTRGQQVTLRCSPKSGHDTVSWYQQALGQGPQFIFQYYEEEERQRGNFPDRFSGHQFPNYSSELNVNALLLGDSALYLCASSPILRGSGTDTQYFGPGTRLTVL.

V usage is TRBV6-1 and J usage is TRBJ2-1; weak D call: TRBD2 (6 bases). The V end lost 5 bases, the J end lost 8 bases, and 19 bases lay between the germline ends. Germline V lookup: CDR1 MNHNS, CDR2 SASEGT. This CDR3 has 15 residues. CDR3 bases: TGTGCCAGCAGTAAAGAGGGGCTAACGGGGGATGAGCAGTTCTTC. Residues: CASSKEGLTGDEQFF.

The V and J genes are TRBV28 and TRBJ1-4; 10 bases line up with TRBD1. From germline, CDR1 is MDHEN and CDR2 SYDVKM. With V trimmed by 4 bases and J by 6 bases, 17 bases remained unmatched. The CDR3 has 19 amino acids. The DNA of the CDR3 is TGTGCCAGCAGTTACCCCCTACCGGGACAGGGGCTACTCGATGAAAAACTGTTTTTT. It encodes CASSYPLPGQGLLDEKLFF.